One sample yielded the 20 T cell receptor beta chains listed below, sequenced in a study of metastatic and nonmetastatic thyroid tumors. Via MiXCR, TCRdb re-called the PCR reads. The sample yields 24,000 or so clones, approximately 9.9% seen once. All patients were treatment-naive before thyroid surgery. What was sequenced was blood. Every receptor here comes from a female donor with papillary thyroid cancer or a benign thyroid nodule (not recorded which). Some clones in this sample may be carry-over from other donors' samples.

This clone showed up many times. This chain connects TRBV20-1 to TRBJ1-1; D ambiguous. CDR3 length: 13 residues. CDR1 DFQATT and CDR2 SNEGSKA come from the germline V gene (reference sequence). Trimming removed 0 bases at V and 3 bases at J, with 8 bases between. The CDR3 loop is CSAREDRHTEAFF. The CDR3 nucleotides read TGCAGTGCTAGAGAGGACCGGCACACTGAAGCTTTCTTT.

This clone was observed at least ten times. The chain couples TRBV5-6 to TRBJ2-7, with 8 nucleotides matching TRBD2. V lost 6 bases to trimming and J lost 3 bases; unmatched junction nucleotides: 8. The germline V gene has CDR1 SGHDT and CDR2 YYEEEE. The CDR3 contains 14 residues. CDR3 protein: CASTRGTRGYEQYF. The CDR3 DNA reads TGTGCCAGCACCAGAGGGACTAGGGGCTACGAGCAGTACTTC.

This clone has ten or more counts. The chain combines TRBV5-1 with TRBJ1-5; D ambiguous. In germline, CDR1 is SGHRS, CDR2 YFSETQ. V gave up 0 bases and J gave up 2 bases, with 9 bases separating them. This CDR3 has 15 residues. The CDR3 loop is CASSLGAPGNQPQHF. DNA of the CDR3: TGCGCCAGCAGCTTGGGAGCCCCGGGCAATCAGCCCCAGCATTTT.

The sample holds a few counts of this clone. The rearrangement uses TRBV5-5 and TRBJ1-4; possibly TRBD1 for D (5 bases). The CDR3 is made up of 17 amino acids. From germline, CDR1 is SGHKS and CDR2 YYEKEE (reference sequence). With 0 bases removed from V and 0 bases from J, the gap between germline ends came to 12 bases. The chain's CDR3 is CASSLGPRAATNEKLFF. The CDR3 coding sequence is TGTGCCAGCAGCTTGGGTCCCAGGGCAGCAACTAATGAAAAACTGTTTTTT.

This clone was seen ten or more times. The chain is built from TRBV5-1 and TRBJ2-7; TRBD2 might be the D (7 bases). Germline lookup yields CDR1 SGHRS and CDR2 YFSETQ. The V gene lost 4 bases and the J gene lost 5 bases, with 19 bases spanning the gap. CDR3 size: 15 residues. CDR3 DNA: TGCGCCAGCAGCGCAGGGGACTACCGTCCCCACGAGCAGTACTTC. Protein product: CASSAGDYRPHEQYF.

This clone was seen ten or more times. CDR3 protein: CASRKGPNSYNEQFF. The CDR3 nucleotides read TGCGCCAGCAGAAAGGGACCTAACTCCTACAATGAGCAGTTCTTC. V is TRBV10-2 and J is TRBJ2-1, with D perhaps assigned TRBD1 or TRBD2 (5 bases each). The CDR3 totals 15 residues. V gave up 6 bases and J gave up 0 bases, with 12 bases separating them. The V gene's germline CDR1 is WSHSY and CDR2 SAAADI.

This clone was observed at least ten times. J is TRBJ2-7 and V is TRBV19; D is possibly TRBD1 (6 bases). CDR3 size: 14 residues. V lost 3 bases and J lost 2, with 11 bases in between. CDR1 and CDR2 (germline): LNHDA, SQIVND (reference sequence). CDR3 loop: CASSMGAGAYEQYF. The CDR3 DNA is TGTGCCAGTAGTATGGGGGCAGGAGCCTACGAGCAGTACTTC.

CDR3 loop: CASSYPRTGCRNEQYV. The CDR3 DNA follows: TGTGCCAGCAGTTACCCCCGGACAGGGTGCAGAAATGAGCAGTACGTC. The gene calls are TRBV6-5 and TRBJ2-7, with 8 bases fitting TRBD1. The V segment lost 2 bases and the J segment 7 bases; nucleotides outside the gene matches: 13. The CDR3 runs 16 residues. The V gene's germline CDR1 is MNHEY and CDR2 SVGAGI.

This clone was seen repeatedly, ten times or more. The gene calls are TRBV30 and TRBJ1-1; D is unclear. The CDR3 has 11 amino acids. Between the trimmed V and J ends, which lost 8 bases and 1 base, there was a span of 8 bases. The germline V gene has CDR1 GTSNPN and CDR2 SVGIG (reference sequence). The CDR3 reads CAVPGNTEAFF. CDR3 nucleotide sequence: TGTGCCGTCCCGGGGAACACTGAAGCTTTCTTT.

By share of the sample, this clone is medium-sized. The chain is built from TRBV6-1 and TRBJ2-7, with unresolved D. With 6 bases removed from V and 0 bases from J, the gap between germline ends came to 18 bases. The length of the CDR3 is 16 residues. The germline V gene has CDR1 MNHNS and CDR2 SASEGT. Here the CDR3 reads CASSPPVSSYSYEQYF. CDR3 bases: TGTGCCAGCAGCCCCCCCGTTAGCAGCTACTCCTACGAGCAGTACTTC.

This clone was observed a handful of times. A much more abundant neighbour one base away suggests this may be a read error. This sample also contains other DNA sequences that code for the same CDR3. The CDR3: CASSLAVGYEQYF. The DNA for the CDR3 is TGTGCCAGCAGCTTAGCCGTCGGCTACGAGCAGTACTTC. V is TRBV9 and J is TRBJ2-7; D gene uncertain. This CDR3 region has 13 residues. V was pared by 4 bases and J by 3 bases, with 11 bases between. Germline values: CDR1 SGDLS, CDR2 YYNGEE.

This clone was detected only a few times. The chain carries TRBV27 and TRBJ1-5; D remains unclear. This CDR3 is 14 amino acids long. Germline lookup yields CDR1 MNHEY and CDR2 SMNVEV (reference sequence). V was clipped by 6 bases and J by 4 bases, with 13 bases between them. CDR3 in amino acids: CASRIAALNQPQHF. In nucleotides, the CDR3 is TGTGCCAGCAGGATTGCAGCGCTTAATCAGCCCCAGCATTTT.

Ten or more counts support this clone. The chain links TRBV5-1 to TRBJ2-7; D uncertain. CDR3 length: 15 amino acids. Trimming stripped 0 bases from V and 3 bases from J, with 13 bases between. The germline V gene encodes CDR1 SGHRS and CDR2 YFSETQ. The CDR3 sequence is CASSLASAVDYEQYF. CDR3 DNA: TGCGCCAGCAGCTTGGCCTCTGCGGTGGACTACGAGCAGTACTTC.

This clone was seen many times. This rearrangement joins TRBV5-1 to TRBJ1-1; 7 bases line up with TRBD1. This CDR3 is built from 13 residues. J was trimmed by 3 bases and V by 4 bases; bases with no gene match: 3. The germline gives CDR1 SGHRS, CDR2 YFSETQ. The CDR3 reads CASSDTGDTEAFF. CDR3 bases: TGCGCCAGCAGCGACACAGGGGACACTGAAGCTTTCTTT.

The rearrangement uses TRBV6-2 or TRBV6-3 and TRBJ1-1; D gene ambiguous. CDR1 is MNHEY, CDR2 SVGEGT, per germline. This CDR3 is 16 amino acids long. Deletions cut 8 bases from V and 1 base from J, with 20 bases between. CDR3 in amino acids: CASWGGKDGWNTEAFF. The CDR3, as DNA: TGTGCCAGCTGGGGTGGCAAGGACGGCTGGAACACTGAAGCTTTCTTT.

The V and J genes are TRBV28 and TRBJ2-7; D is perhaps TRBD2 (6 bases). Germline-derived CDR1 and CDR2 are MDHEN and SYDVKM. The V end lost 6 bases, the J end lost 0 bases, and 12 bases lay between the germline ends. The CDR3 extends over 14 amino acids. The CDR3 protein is CASRNSGSSYEQYF. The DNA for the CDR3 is TGTGCCAGCAGAAATAGCGGTAGCTCCTACGAGCAGTACTTC. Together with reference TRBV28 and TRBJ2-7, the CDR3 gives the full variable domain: DVKVTQSSRYLVKRTGEKVFLECVQDMDHENMFWYRQDPGLGLRLIYFSYDVKMKEKGDIPEGYSVSREKKERFSLILESASTNQTSMYLCASRNSGSSYEQYFGPGTRLTVT.

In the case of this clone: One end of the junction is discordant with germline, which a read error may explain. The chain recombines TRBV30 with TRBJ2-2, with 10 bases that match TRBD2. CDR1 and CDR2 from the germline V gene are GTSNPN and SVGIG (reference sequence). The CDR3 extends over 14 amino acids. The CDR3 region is CALSSGSMTVELFF. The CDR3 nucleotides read TGTGCCTTGTCTAGCGGGAGTATGACCGTGGAGCTGTTTTTT.

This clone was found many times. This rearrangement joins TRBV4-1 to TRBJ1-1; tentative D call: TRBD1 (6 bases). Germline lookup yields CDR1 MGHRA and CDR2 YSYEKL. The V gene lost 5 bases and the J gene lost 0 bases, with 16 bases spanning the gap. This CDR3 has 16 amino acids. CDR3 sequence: CASSVSTGWMNTEAFF. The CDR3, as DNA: TGCGCCAGCAGCGTATCGACAGGTTGGATGAACACTGAAGCTTTCTTT.

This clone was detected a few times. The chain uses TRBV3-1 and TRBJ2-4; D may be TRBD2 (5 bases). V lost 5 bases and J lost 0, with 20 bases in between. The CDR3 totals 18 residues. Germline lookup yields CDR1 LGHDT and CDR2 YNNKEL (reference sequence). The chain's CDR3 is CASSSQWFKEVAKNIQYF. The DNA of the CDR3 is TGTGCCAGCAGCTCTCAGTGGTTTAAGGAGGTAGCCAAAAACATTCAGTACTTC.

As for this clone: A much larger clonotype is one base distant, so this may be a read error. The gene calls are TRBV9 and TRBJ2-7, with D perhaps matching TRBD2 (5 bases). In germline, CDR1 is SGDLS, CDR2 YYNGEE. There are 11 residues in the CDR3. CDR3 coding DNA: TGTGCCAGCAGTCGGGATGACGATCAGTACTTC. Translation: CASSRDDDQYF.